This TCR beta chain was captured by sequencing in a study of CD8+ T cells in alopecia areata (dated by TCRdb to between 2017 and 2018). At the level of the whole study: The treated patients took part in an open-label pilot trial in which moderate-to-severe alopecia areata was treated with oral tofacitinib at 5 to 10 mg twice daily. Patients stayed on tofacitinib for 6 to 18 months and then had 6 months of follow-up off drug so that delayed response and recurrence could be assessed. immunoSEQ multiplex PCR using 35 Vbeta forward primers and 13 Jbeta reverse primers was used to amplify TCRbeta CDR3 regions. RNA came from the PAXgene miRNA kit for fixed scalp, the miRNeasy kit for PBMCs, and the RNeasy kit for mouse skin. Scalp tissue and sorted CD4+ and CD8+ peripheral blood T cells from patchy and totalis/universalis alopecia areata patients and from healthy controls were covered by human TCRbeta sequencing. Tofacitinib-treated patients had biopsies at baseline and at 4 and 24 weeks of treatment, with a later scalp biopsy in several patients. Scalp clonality was compared among normal scalp (n=4), patchy alopecia areata scalp (n=8), and alopecia totalis/universalis scalp (n=8). To study T cell clonal expansion in alopecia areata, the researchers applied high-throughput TCRbeta sequencing to both the C3H/HeJ mouse model and human patients.

In the paper's terms, the time point label means: baseline before oral tofacitinib. From alopecia areata patients, peripheral blood was collected along with lesional scalp punch biopsies. PBMCs were separated by density centrifugation and stained for CD3, CD4 and CD8, after which CD4+ and CD8+ T cells were sorted on a FACSAria. The full study reports these points: TCR sequences shared between patients were less clear than in mice, possibly partly because of HLA diversity in the patient population. Unlike mouse skin, where gammadelta T cells dominate, normal human skin contains resident alphabeta T cells that get sequenced too, which complicates analysis of the scalp TCR repertoire. Compared with normal scalp, lesional scalp, particularly in alopecia totalis/universalis, had higher clonality and more expanded CD8+ clones, which suggests antigenic drive.

The receptor library was made with the immunoSEQ multiplex PCR assay. RNA was extracted from all samples and reverse transcribed into cDNA, which served as template for TCR sequencing. First-strand cDNA was synthesized using SuperScript III with a 2:1 mix of oligo-dT and random hexamers. Amplification bias was assessed with a synthetic immune receptor repertoire, and residual bias was removed computationally. As for the original processing: Raw reads were preprocessed to remove errors, and CDR3 was defined according to IMGT conventions as the region from the conserved cysteine to phenylalanine. Clonality was calculated as 1 minus Shannon entropy normalized by log2 of the number of productive unique TCRs. Scalp TCRbeta sequences were cross-referenced with sorted blood CD4 and CD8 repertoires so that the CD4 or CD8 identity of scalp clones could be inferred. TCRdb provides this immuneACCESS table in a form limited to in-frame rearrangements. Some clones are lacking; in checked studies, under half of them reflect an unresolved V gene, and why the rest are absent is not known. The V and J calls and the clone size are those of that table, but D and trimming were determined from the DNA. This sample comprises 200,000 to 250,000 clones, under 70% of them detected only once. Around 1.2% of the sample is taken by the ten largest.

To note about this clone: What antigen it recognizes has not been identified. No per-base quality is available; no much larger clone lies one base away.

The TCR originated in a human donor with alopecia areata. The sequencing used CD4+ T cells sorted from blood, collected at week 0.

The nucleotide sequence reads TGCAGTGCTAGGGCGGTACGTGAGCAGTTCTTC. Its coded protein is CSARAVREQFF. Recombination connected TRBV20-1 to TRBJ2-1; the D segment cannot be called with confidence. The CDR3 sequence holds 11 residues, the cysteine and phenylalanine included. The DNA shown is the 33-base CDR3, in frame from base 1. Between the V and J ends, shortened by 3 bases and 9 bases respectively, the junction contains 9 bases. CDR1 and CDR2 are read off the germline V gene (reference sequence) as DFQATT and SNEGSKA.